This TCR beta chain was obtained from a study of Graves' ophthalmopathy and Graves' hyperthyroidism. Looking at the study overall: Specimen type is peripheral blood, obtained at initial diagnosis before any treatment.

Study-wide findings and caveats: As the model predicted ophthalmopathy progression, it achieved a sensitivity of 65% to 71% and a specificity of around 73%.

The CDR3 is 21 residues long. Germline CDR1 DFQATT, CDR2 SNEGSKA (reference sequence). V shed 2 bases, J shed 3 bases, and the junction held 22 bases outside the gene matches. Scientists amplified the TCR beta CDR3 regions from RNA transcripts. The library came from an HTBI-primed first-round RT-PCR and a second-round multiplex PCR. Via MiXCR, TCRdb re-called the multiplex PCR reads, giving one row per CDR3 protein. The sample holds fewer than 600,000 distinct CDR3 sequences, 13% to 15% seen once. In this sample, this clonotype turned up many times. The antigen is undetermined. The rearrangement uses TRBV20-1 and TRBJ1-2; 12 nucleotides match TRBD1. This TCR derives from a woman in her 30s with Graves' ophthalmopathy. Material: blood. Here the CDR3 DNA reads TGCAGTGCTAGATCGCTCCGGGGACAGGGGGCGCAAGTTTCTAAGTACTATGGCTACACCTTC. Translation: CSARSLRGQGAQVSKYYGYTF.